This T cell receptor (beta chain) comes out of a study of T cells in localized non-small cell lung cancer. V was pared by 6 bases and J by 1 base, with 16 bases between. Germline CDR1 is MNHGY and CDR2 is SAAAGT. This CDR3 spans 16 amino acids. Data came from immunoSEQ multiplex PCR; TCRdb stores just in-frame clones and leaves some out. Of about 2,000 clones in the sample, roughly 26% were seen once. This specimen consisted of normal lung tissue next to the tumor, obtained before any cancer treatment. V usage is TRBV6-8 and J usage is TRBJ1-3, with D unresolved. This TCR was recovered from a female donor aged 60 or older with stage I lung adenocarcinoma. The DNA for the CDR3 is TGTGCCAGCAGGGGCGATATACAGCTATCTGGAAACACCATATATTTT. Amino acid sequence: CASRGDIQLSGNTIYF.